The 14 T cell receptor beta chains listed next were all sequenced from one sample in a study of blood T cell repertoires in COVID-19. Using immunoSEQ multiplex PCR, the repertoire was profiled, and TCRdb retains in-frame clones only, with some absent. The sample carries under 200,000 clones, roughly 80% recorded once. The specimen sequenced was peripheral blood. All receptors derive from a man between 65 and 79 years old with acute or convalescent COVID-19.

This clone was found a few times. J is TRBJ1-1 and V is TRBV5-6; D is ambiguous. V dropped 0 bases and J dropped 10 bases, with 10 bases sitting between them. Per germline, CDR1 SGHDT and CDR2 YYEEEE. The CDR3 is 12 residues long. The CDR3 DNA sequence: TGTGCCAGCAGCTTGGTCGGGGTTACAGCTTTCTTT. Amino acid sequence: CASSLVGVTAFF.

The V and J genes are TRBV19 and TRBJ2-1, with D hard to call. This CDR3 has 15 amino acids. V lost 5 bases to trimming and J lost 0 bases, with 11 bases between them. Germline-derived CDR1 and CDR2 are LNHDA and SQIVND (reference sequence). CDR3 protein: CASSPGDSSYNEQFF. CDR3 bases: TGTGCCAGTAGTCCAGGCGATAGCTCCTACAATGAGCAGTTCTTC.

This sequence joins TRBV9 and TRBJ2-3; 7 positions match TRBD2. The CDR3 totals 16 residues. Trimming removed 0 bases from V and 0 bases from J; junction bases left unmatched: 4. Per germline, CDR1 SGDLS and CDR2 YYNGEE. CDR3 coding DNA: TGTGCCAGCAGCGTAGCTGGGAGGGGCAGCACAGATACGCAGTATTTT. Protein product: CASSVAGRGSTDTQYF.

This clone was seen only a few times. The gene calls are TRBV2 and TRBJ1-3; the match to TRBD1 covers 8 bases. The CDR3 sequence is 14 residues long. The V gene end was trimmed by 9 bases and the J gene end by 0 bases; junction bases not matched to a gene: 4. Germline values: CDR1 SNHLY, CDR2 FYNNEI. The CDR3 spells CARNRGDSGNTIYF. As DNA, the CDR3 is TGTGCCAGAAACAGGGGGGACTCTGGAAACACCATATATTTT.

CDR3 sequence (DNA): TGTGCCAGCAGGAGGGTAGGGGGCGGGCAGCCCCAGCATTTT. This encodes CASRRVGGGQPQHF. J is TRBJ1-5 and V is TRBV28; 7 bases agree with TRBD1. The trim removed 6 bases at V and 7 bases at J, leaving 9 bases unmatched. The CDR3 has 14 amino acids. Germline lookup yields CDR1 MDHEN and CDR2 SYDVKM.

This clone was seen only a few times. V and J are TRBV6-2 or TRBV6-3 and TRBJ2-7, with 8 bases fitting TRBD1. V gave up 2 bases and J gave up 4 bases; unmatched junction bases: 7. The CDR3 totals 15 residues. CDR1 and CDR2 (germline): MNHEY, SVGEGT. This chain's CDR3 is CASSYVAGGEYEQYF. CDR3 DNA: TGTGCCAGCAGTTACGTCGCAGGGGGCGAGTACGAGCAGTACTTC.

The J gene is TRBJ1-6, the V gene TRBV6-4, with TRBD1 matching 7 bases. Per germline, CDR1 MRHNA and CDR2 SNTAGT. Trimming removed 6 bases from V and 7 bases from J; junction bases left unmatched: 21. CDR3 length: 19 amino acids. The CDR3 spells CASRNVRDRATPWNSPLHF. CDR3 bases: TGTGCCAGCAGAAACGTCCGGGACAGAGCCACCCCCTGGAATTCACCCCTCCACTTT.

CDR3 region: CASSPQSSGRAPNEQFF. Written as DNA, the CDR3 is TGTGCCAGCTCACCACAATCTAGCGGGAGGGCCCCCAATGAGCAGTTCTTC. The rearrangement links TRBV18 to TRBJ2-1, with 12 positions matching TRBD2. The germline CDR1 and CDR2 sequences are KGHSH and LQKENI. The CDR3 is 17 amino acids. V dropped 1 base and J dropped 6; count of bases not matched to a gene: 7.

The gene calls are TRBV6-1 and TRBJ1-1; 8 nucleotides match TRBD1. The J segment lost 6 bases and the V segment lost 2 bases, leaving 5 bases of the junction unmatched. This CDR3 comprises 14 residues. The germline V gene has CDR1 MNHNS and CDR2 SASEGT. DNA of the CDR3: TGTGCCAGCAGTGAATGGGGACAGGTTCCTGAAGCTTTCTTT. Translated, it gives CASSEWGQVPEAFF.

V usage is TRBV6-5 and J usage is TRBJ1-1, with 7 bases identical to TRBD1. This CDR3 spans 14 amino acids. Trimming removed 7 bases from V and 1 base from J; junction bases left unmatched: 6. The germline gives CDR1 MNHEY, CDR2 SVGAGI. In nucleotides, the CDR3 is TGTGCCAGCATGGACAGGAGGTGGAACACTGAAGCTTTCTTT. Translated: CASMDRRWNTEAFF.

The chain uses TRBV15 and TRBJ1-1; D possibly corresponds to TRBD1 (5 bases). The V gene lost 0 bases and the J gene lost 4 bases, with 12 bases spanning the gap. CDR1 LNHNV and CDR2 YYDKDF come from the germline V gene (reference sequence). The CDR3 is 15 residues long. The CDR3 region is CATSRDRGGPTEAFF. DNA for the CDR3: TGTGCCACCAGCAGAGATCGCGGGGGACCCACTGAAGCTTTCTTT.

The chain is built from TRBV7-2 and TRBJ1-6; weak D call: TRBD1 (6 bases). The germline V gene has CDR1 SGHTA and CDR2 FQGNSA. This CDR3 is 14 amino acids long. Trimming shortened V by 1 base and J by 7 bases, and 8 bases separated the two germline ends. The CDR3 DNA is TGTGCCAGCAGCTTAGGGACAGACAATTCACCCCTCCACTTT. Residues: CASSLGTDNSPLHF.

V is TRBV11-3 and J is TRBJ1-2, with D perhaps TRBD1 (5 bases). Germline values: CDR1 SGHNT, CDR2 YENEEA. The CDR3 length is 14 residues. The V end was cut by 7 bases, the J end by 5 bases, with 17 bases between. CDR3 sequence: CASNSGAGSYGYTF. In DNA form, the CDR3 reads TGTGCCAGCAACAGTGGGGCGGGGTCTTATGGCTACACCTTC.

This chain connects TRBV5-6 to TRBJ1-6, with unresolved D. This CDR3 has 16 amino acids. Germline CDR1 and CDR2: SGHDT and YYEEEE. Deletions cut 2 bases from V and 2 bases from J, with 11 bases between. CDR3 DNA sequence: TGTGCCAGCAGCTTTCGGTTAGCTCCCTATAATTCACCCCTCCACTTT. Translated, it gives CASSFRLAPYNSPLHF.